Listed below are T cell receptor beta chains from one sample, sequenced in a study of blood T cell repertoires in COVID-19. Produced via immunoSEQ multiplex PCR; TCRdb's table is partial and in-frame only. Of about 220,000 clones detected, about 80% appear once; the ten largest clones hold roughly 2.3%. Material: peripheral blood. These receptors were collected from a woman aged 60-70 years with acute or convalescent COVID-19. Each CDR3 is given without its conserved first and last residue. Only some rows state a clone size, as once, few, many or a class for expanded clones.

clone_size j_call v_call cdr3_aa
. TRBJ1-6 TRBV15 ATSRGTGNSPLH
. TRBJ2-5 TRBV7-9 ASSLLRQQKETQY
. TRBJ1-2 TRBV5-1 ASSGGQGVVYGYT
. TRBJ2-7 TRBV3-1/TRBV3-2 ASSSGVSSYEQY
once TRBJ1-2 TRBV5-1 ASSESDRKTYGYT
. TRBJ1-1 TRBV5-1 ASRLGQGNTEAF
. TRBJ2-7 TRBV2 ASSEVGFGDEQY
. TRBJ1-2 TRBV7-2 ASSLEKAGAYGYT
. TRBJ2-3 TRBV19 ASSIVAGYTDTQY
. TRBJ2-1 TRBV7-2 ASSTGGGSYNEQF
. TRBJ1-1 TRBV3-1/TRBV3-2 ASSIYSYTEAF
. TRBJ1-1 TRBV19 ASSLSQGRKPLNTEAF
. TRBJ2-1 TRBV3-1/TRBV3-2 ASSQSLAGGGNEQF
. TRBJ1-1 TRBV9 ASSAPGGVNTEAF
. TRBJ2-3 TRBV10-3 AISQQGRDTDTQY
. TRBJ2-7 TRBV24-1 ATSDSLSYEQY
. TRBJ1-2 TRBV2 ASSGQGSYGYT
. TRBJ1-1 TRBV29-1 SVAFRPTPKQEKILTEAF
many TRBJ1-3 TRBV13 ASSLGVSTGNTIY
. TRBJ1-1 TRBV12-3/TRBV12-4 ASTYLRNTEAF
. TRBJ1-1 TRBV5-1 ASSLGQGHTEAF
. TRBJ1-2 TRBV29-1 SVIDRDGYT
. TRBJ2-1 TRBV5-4 ASKTDRGGYNEQF
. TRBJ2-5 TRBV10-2 ASSEGTLQETQY
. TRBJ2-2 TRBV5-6 ASNLWASGELF
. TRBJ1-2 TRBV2 ASTGAGVQVSNYGYT
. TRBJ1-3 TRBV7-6 ASSLGQIISGNTIY
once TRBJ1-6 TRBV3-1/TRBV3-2 ASRSGGASGDSPLH
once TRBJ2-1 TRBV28 ASRRTRPYNEQF
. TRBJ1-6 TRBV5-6 ASSKSRVHYNSPLH
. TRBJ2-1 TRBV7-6 ASSKPGLAGYNEQF
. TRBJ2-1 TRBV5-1 ASSLAGRGDNEQF
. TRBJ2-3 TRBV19 ASRPQGSADTQY
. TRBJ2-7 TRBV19 ASSPATGTYEQY
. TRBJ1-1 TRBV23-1 ASSHRRRTEAF
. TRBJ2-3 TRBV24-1 ATSDPSTGGGNTQY
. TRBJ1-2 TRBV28 ASSSGQGRGYT
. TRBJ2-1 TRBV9 ASSVGRSGGAAGEQF
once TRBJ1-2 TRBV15 ATSRGQGYGYT
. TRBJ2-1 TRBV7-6 ASSSIPSGNNEQF
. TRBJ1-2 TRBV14 ASSQFATASYGYT
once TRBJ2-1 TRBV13 ASSNRGVSYNEQF